This T cell receptor beta chain was recovered during a study of blood T cells in healthy people across ages. A J-beta primer mix and a sample-barcoded 5' primer were used in a second PCR of roughly 6 to 11 cycles. Tags on each cDNA molecule came from a template-switch adaptor with 12 random nucleotides. TCRdb reprocessed the 5' RACE reads via MiXCR and lists one record per CDR3 protein. The sample lists about 1.7 million distinct CDR3 sequences; 28% were seen once. Source material: blood. This receptor was obtained from a woman younger than 45 in good health.

CDR3 in amino acids: CSVVGGATAFF. CDR3 nucleotide sequence: TGCAGCGTTGTAGGAGGGGCAACAGCTTTCTTT. The rearrangement joins TRBV29-1 to TRBJ1-1; D may be TRBD1 (5 bases). Trimming removed 4 bases at V and 10 bases at J, with 13 bases between. There are 11 residues in the CDR3. Germline CDR1 is SQVTM and CDR2 is ANQGSEA.